Shown below are 24 T cell receptor beta chains from a single sample sequenced in a study of blood T cells in healthy people across ages. PCR was performed a second time for roughly 7 to 11 cycles using a sample-barcoded 5' primer and a J-beta primer mix. TCRdb called the 5' RACE reads again in MiXCR, with one record for every CDR3 protein. Of some 1.8 million distinct CDR3 sequences detected, about two fifths appear once; the ten largest clones hold 20% to 25%. Sequenced material: blood. The source of these receptors is a human donor in good health.

The chain recombines TRBV4-3 with TRBJ2-1, with 9 bases aligning to TRBD2. Trimming removed 0 bases from V and 8 bases from J; junction bases left unmatched: 8. Looked up from germline, CDR1 is LGHNA and CDR2 is YSLEER. This CDR3 contains 16 residues. This chain's CDR3 is CASSQDLAGGHYEQFF. DNA for the CDR3: TGCGCCAGCAGCCAAGATCTGGCGGGGGGGCACTATGAGCAGTTCTTC.

The CDR3 region is CASSYSPGLLNTEAFF. The DNA for the CDR3 is TGTGCCAGCAGTTACAGTCCGGGCCTTCTGAACACTGAAGCTTTCTTT. The chain links TRBV6-5 to TRBJ1-1, with unresolved D. This CDR3 contains 16 residues. V was clipped by 2 bases and J by 0 bases, with 13 bases between them. From germline, CDR1 is MNHEY and CDR2 SVGAGI.

This clonotype was counted a few times. V usage is TRBV20-1 and J usage is TRBJ2-6; D is uncertain. The V gene's germline CDR1 is DFQATT and CDR2 SNEGSKA (reference sequence). CDR3 length equals 17 residues. The V and J ends lost 5 bases and 0 bases respectively, with 17 bases between them. The CDR3 DNA reads as TGCAGTGCTCCTGTTTGGGCCGAAAACTCTGGGGCCAACGTCCTGACTTTC. Encoded protein: CSAPVWAENSGANVLTF.

The chain has TRBV4-3 and TRBJ1-6, with D possibly TRBD1 on 6 matching bases. V shed 4 bases and J shed 2 bases, with 9 bases lying between them. Germline V lookup: CDR1 LGHNA, CDR2 YSLEER. The CDR3 runs 15 residues. In DNA form, the CDR3 reads TGCGCCAGCAGCCCCAGACAGGCCTATAATTCACCCCTCCACTTT. It encodes CASSPRQAYNSPLHF.

The V gene is TRBV13, the J gene TRBJ2-5; D remains ambiguous. The CDR3 runs 13 residues. CDR1 and CDR2 (germline): PRHDT, FYEKMQ (reference sequence). The ends were cut back, 6 bases at V and 1 base at J, with 9 bases in the middle. The CDR3 is CASRGSIQETQYF. DNA of the CDR3: TGTGCCAGCAGGGGTAGTATCCAAGAGACCCAGTACTTC.

V gene TRBV3-1 combines with J gene TRBJ2-5; D possibly corresponds to TRBD2 (5 bases). Per germline, CDR1 LGHDT and CDR2 YNNKEL (reference sequence). V lost 0 bases to trimming and J lost 11 bases, with 10 bases between them. The CDR3 is 12 amino acids. The CDR3 sequence is CASSQDRLKQYF. The CDR3 DNA is TGTGCCAGCAGCCAAGACCGACTAAAGCAGTACTTC.

V usage is TRBV11-1 and J usage is TRBJ2-5; 10 bases map to TRBD2. This CDR3 contains 18 residues. The germline gives CDR1 SGHAT, CDR2 FQDESV (reference sequence). J was trimmed by 2 bases and V by 3 bases; bases with no gene match: 12. CDR3 amino acids: CASSFSIPSGGEQETQYF. The CDR3 nucleotides are TGTGCCAGCAGCTTTTCCATCCCGAGCGGGGGGGAGCAAGAGACCCAGTACTTC.

This chain uses TRBV5-5 with TRBJ1-1; a weak D match, TRBD1 (6 bases). Germline lookup yields CDR1 SGHKS and CDR2 YYEKEE (reference sequence). Trimming removed 6 bases at V and 2 bases at J, with 11 bases between. The CDR3 extends over 13 amino acids. The CDR3: CASMEGVNTEAFF. In DNA form, the CDR3 reads TGTGCCAGCATGGAGGGGGTTAACACTGAAGCTTTCTTT.

This clonotype was counted between two and nine times. The chain is built from TRBV4-1 and TRBJ1-2; 10 bases are shared with TRBD1. The CDR3 sequence is 17 residues long. The germline CDR1 and CDR2 sequences are MGHRA and YSYEKL. Trimming cost V 5 bases and J 0 bases; bases outside gene matches: 9. Here the CDR3 reads CASSYRQGAPSNYGYTF. The CDR3 coding sequence is TGCGCCAGCAGCTACCGACAGGGGGCACCTTCTAACTATGGCTACACCTTC.

This clonotype was counted a few times. The junction departs from the called germline gene at one end, perhaps through a read error. The rearrangement joins TRBV28 to TRBJ1-1; no definite D call. This CDR3 comprises 13 residues. Germline lookup yields CDR1 MDHEN and CDR2 SYDVKM. The CDR3 nucleotides read TGTGCCAGCAGTTTAGTGGGGATAACTGACGCTTTCTTT. This sequence encodes CASSLVGITDAFF. The full variable domain, completed using reference TRBV28 and TRBJ1-1, is DVKVTQSSRYLVKRTGEKVFLECVQDMDHENMFWYRQDPGLGLRLIYFSYDVKMKEKGDIPEGYSVSREKKERFSLILESASTNQTSMYLCASSLVGITDAFFGQGTRLTVV.

The chain combines TRBV20-1 with TRBJ2-1; D may match TRBD1 or TRBD2 (7 bases each). Between the trimmed V and J ends, which lost 0 bases and 9 bases, there was a span of 12 bases. Germline V gene sequence: CDR1 DFQATT, CDR2 SNEGSKA (reference sequence). The CDR3 is made up of 13 amino acids. CDR3 amino acids: CSARETGRGEQFF. DNA for the CDR3: TGCAGTGCTAGAGAGACAGGGAGGGGTGAGCAGTTCTTC.

Comment on this clonotype: Germline and junction disagree at one end, which may indicate a read error. The V call is TRBV20-1, the J call TRBJ2-1, with 7 bases aligning to TRBD2. This CDR3 contains 13 residues. Germline-derived CDR1 and CDR2 are DFQATT and SNEGSKA (reference sequence). CDR3 nucleotides: TGCAGTTTTGTGAGGGGAGGGTACAATGAGCGGTTCTTC. Residues: CSFVRGGYNERFF.

This clonotype came up a few times. The genes are TRBV4-3 and TRBJ2-3; 7 bases match TRBD2. Germline CDR1 is LGHNA and CDR2 is YSLEER. Trimming at V came to 0 bases and at J to 7 bases, leaving 7 bases not matched to a gene. This CDR3 region has 15 residues. The DNA for the CDR3 is TGCGCCAGCAGCCAAGATCGCAGCGGGGATTATACGCAGTATTTT. The encoded protein is CASSQDRSGDYTQYF.

This clonotype was seen once. CDR3 sequence: CASSEGLSETQYF. CDR3 in DNA: TGTGCCAGCAGTGAAGGGCTCTCAGAGACCCAGTACTTC. The chain joins TRBV6-1 to TRBJ2-5; D gene uncertain. CDR1 and CDR2 from the germline V gene are MNHNS and SASEGT. The CDR3 extends over 13 amino acids. Trimming removed 1 base from V and 4 bases from J, with 7 bases in between.

In this sample, this clonotype turned up once. Germline is not matched at one junction end, which may reflect a read error. This sequence joins TRBV5-1 and TRBJ2-7; a possible D gene is TRBD1 (7 bases). Germline V gene data show CDR1 as SGHRS and CDR2 as YFSETQ. This CDR3 region has 15 residues. The CDR3 DNA reads TGCGCCGGCAGACGGGGGACAGTCAGCTCCTACGAGCAGTACTTC. As protein: CAGRRGTVSSYEQYF.

This chain joins TRBV2 and TRBJ1-1; no reliable D call. The CDR3 length is 11 residues. Trimming left V 1 base short and J 11 bases short, with 8 bases between. Per the germline V gene, CDR1 is SNHLY and CDR2 is FYNNEI. The CDR3 sequence is CASSEGGGAFF. The CDR3 DNA is TGTGCCAGCAGTGAAGGGGGAGGCGCTTTCTTT.

This clonotype was picked up one time. This rearrangement joins TRBV29-1 to TRBJ1-6, with D possibly matching TRBD1 (6 bases). V lost 4 bases, J lost 7 bases, and 14 bases lay in between. CDR1 is SQVTM, CDR2 ANQGSEA, per germline. This CDR3 has 14 amino acids. CDR3 residues: CSVATGSGNSPLHF. CDR3 DNA sequence: TGCAGCGTTGCTACAGGGTCGGGAAATTCACCCCTCCACTTT.

This clonotype was detected many times. The genes are TRBV10-3 and TRBJ2-5; possible D gene TRBD2, 6 bases. This CDR3 region has 17 residues. Germline CDR1 reads ENHRY; CDR2 reads SYGVKD. The V end lost 0 bases, the J end lost 1 base, and 15 bases lay between the germline ends. CDR3 coding DNA: TGTGCCATCAGTGAGTCGACGGGGCGGGAACTCCAAGAGACCCAGTACTTC. Its protein product is CAISESTGRELQETQYF.

This clonotype was picked up a small number of times. The genes are TRBV29-1 and TRBJ2-7, with D possibly being TRBD2 (6 bases). The CDR3 spans 11 residues. Germline V gene data show CDR1 as SQVTM and CDR2 as ANQGSEA. V dropped 8 bases and J dropped 6 bases, with 14 bases sitting between them. The CDR3 reads CSLIRGGEQYF. DNA of the CDR3: TGCAGCCTCATCCGGGGAGGCGAGCAGTACTTC.

In the case of this clonotype: At one end the junction does not follow the germline gene, possibly because of a read error. The chain employs TRBV12-3 or TRBV12-4 and TRBJ2-3; TRBD2 is a possible D gene (5 bases). The CDR3 has 11 residues. The CDR3 nucleotides read TGTGTCAGCGGACGGAGGAATACGCAGTATTTT. Protein: CVSGRRNTQYF.

At least ten counts were recorded for this clonotype. The chain carries TRBV3-1 and TRBJ2-7; TRBD2 might be the D (6 bases). The V gene lost 0 bases and the J gene lost 4 bases, with 16 bases spanning the gap. Germline V gene data show CDR1 as LGHDT and CDR2 as YNNKEL (reference sequence). The CDR3 runs to 16 residues. CDR3 nucleotides: TGTGCCAGCAGCCAAGATCGACTAGTTGGGGGATACGAGCAGTACTTC. This translates into CASSQDRLVGGYEQYF.

The chain carries TRBV7-2 and TRBJ1-2; TRBD1 might be the D (5 bases). The germline gives CDR1 SGHTA, CDR2 FQGNSA. V gave up 2 bases and J gave up 0 bases, with 13 bases separating them. The CDR3 covers 16 residues. CDR3 DNA sequence: TGTGCCAGCAGCTTAAGGCCGGGGGGGACTAACTATGGCTACACCTTC. Its protein product is CASSLRPGGTNYGYTF.

This clonotype was seen many times. The CDR3 protein is CASSLAGTSSYNEQFF. CDR3 nucleotide sequence: TGTGCCAGCAGCTTAGCGGGGACTAGCTCCTACAATGAGCAGTTCTTC. V gene TRBV7-8 combines with J gene TRBJ2-1; 8 positions match TRBD2. Germline V gene sequence: CDR1 SGHVS, CDR2 FQNEAQ. V dropped 0 bases and J dropped 0; count of bases not matched to a gene: 1. This CDR3 has 16 residues.

This clonotype has just a few counts. V and J are TRBV7-9 and TRBJ2-7; 8 nucleotides line up with TRBD1. The CDR3 has 15 residues. Germline V gene data show CDR1 as SEHNR and CDR2 as FQNEAQ (reference sequence). V shed 5 bases and J 1 base; nucleotides not matched to a gene: 7. DNA for the CDR3: TGTGCCAGCAGCCCCCGGACAGGGTTTTCCTACGAGCAGTACTTC. Its protein product is CASSPRTGFSYEQYF.